The 28 T cell receptor beta chains listed next were all sequenced from one sample in a study of cytomegalovirus exposure and HLA in healthy donors. The PCR employed 60 Vbeta primers together with 13 Jbeta primers. Sequencing was performed with immunoSEQ multiplex PCR; in TCRdb, only in-frame clones are kept and a portion is missing. The profile shows 160,000 or so clones, approximately 80% of them singletons. The sequenced sample consisted of PBMCs. The receptors shown here come from a male donor in good health and CMV-seropositive.

This clone was recorded once. A read error may produce the germline difference seen at one junction end. The genes are TRBV7-9 and TRBJ2-1; no firm D call. Per germline, CDR1 SEHNR and CDR2 FQNEAQ (reference sequence). The CDR3 length is 18 residues. The CDR3 here is CSSTPAPPRWSSYNEQFF. DNA of the CDR3: TGTTCCAGCACCCCAGCACCCCCCCGCTGGAGCTCCTACAATGAGCAGTTCTTC.

The genes are TRBV27 and TRBJ2-7, with D unresolved. The CDR3 is 13 residues long. Germline V gene lookup returns CDR1 MNHEY and CDR2 SMNVEV (reference sequence). Between the trimmed V and J ends, which lost 2 bases and 1 base, there was a span of 6 bases. DNA for the CDR3: TGTGCCAGCAGTTTAGGCAGATCCTACGAGCAGTACTTC. Amino acid sequence: CASSLGRSYEQYF.

This sequence joins TRBV13 and TRBJ2-7, with TRBD1 matching over 8 bases. Germline values: CDR1 PRHDT, CDR2 FYEKMQ (reference sequence). V shed 4 bases and J 4 bases; nucleotides not matched to a gene: 6. The CDR3 is 14 residues long. The CDR3 sequence is CASSSSGGRYEQYF. CDR3 in DNA: TGTGCCAGCAGCTCTTCAGGGGGCCGGTACGAGCAGTACTTC.

This chain uses TRBV9 with TRBJ1-1; D gene ambiguous. The CDR3 length is 12 residues. Trimming removed 3 bases at V and 6 bases at J, with 9 bases between. In germline, CDR1 is SGDLS, CDR2 YYNGEE. The CDR3 DNA sequence: TGTGCCAGCAGCGGAGGAGGTTCTGAAGCTTTCTTT. This translates into CASSGGGSEAFF.

This chain joins TRBV10-3 and TRBJ1-5, with 9 nucleotides matching TRBD1. Germline V gene lookup returns CDR1 ENHRY and CDR2 SYGVKD. The J segment lost 4 bases and the V segment lost 6 bases, leaving 7 bases of the junction unmatched. This CDR3 contains 15 residues. Here the CDR3 DNA reads TGTGCCATCAGGGCCGGGACAGGGTTGAATCAGCCCCAGCATTTT. Its translation is CAIRAGTGLNQPQHF.

The chain joins TRBV2 to TRBJ2-3, with D unclear. This CDR3 spans 11 amino acids. CDR1 is SNHLY and CDR2 is FYNNEI in the germline V gene. V was clipped by 4 bases and J by 6 bases, with 5 bases between them. CDR3 coding DNA: TGTGCCAGCAGTGTAGAGGATACGCAGTATTTT. This gives the protein CASSVEDTQYF.

The V and J genes are TRBV5-4 and TRBJ2-7; 10 nucleotides match TRBD2. CDR1 SGHNT and CDR2 YYREEE come from the germline V gene (reference sequence). The CDR3 totals 19 residues. The ends lost 5 bases at V and 2 bases at J; junction bases unmatched: 19. CDR3 sequence (DNA): TGTGCCAGCAGTCCGAATAAGCATACCGGGACTAGCGACCCCTACGAGCAGTACTTC. This gives the protein CASSPNKHTGTSDPYEQYF.

This clone was observed a few times. The chain has TRBV18 and TRBJ1-3; 7 bases are a match to TRBD1. Germline trimming cut 6 bases from V and 2 bases from J; bases unmatched to any gene: 10. In germline, CDR1 is KGHSH, CDR2 LQKENI. There are 16 residues in the CDR3. The CDR3 here is CASSLRQGEAGNTIYF. The CDR3 nucleotides are TGTGCCAGCTCGCTCCGACAGGGAGAGGCTGGAAACACCATATATTTT. The complete variable domain, with remaining parts taken from reference TRBV18 and TRBJ1-3, reads NAGVMQNPRHLVRRRGQEARLRCSPMKGHSHVYWYRQLPEEGLKFMVYLQKENIIDESGMPKERFSAEFPKEGPSILRIQQVVRGDSAAYFCASSLRQGEAGNTIYFGEGSWLTVV.

The chain couples TRBV6-1 to TRBJ2-7; 9 positions agree with TRBD1. The length of the CDR3 is 15 residues. Germline CDR1 reads MNHNS; CDR2 reads SASEGT. V trimming: 1 base; J trimming: 0 bases; junction bases outside the gene matches: 1. CDR3 sequence (DNA): TGTGCCAGCAGTGAAGAGGGACAGGGCTCCTACGAGCAGTACTTC. Protein product: CASSEEGQGSYEQYF.

This chain joins TRBV13 and TRBJ2-7; D perhaps matches TRBD2 (6 bases). Trimming took 0 bases from V and 0 from J, leaving 9 bases between them. The germline V gene has CDR1 PRHDT and CDR2 FYEKMQ (reference sequence). CDR3 length: 15 residues. DNA of the CDR3: TGTGCCAGCAGCTTAGGCCCTAGCGACTCCTACGAGCAGTACTTC. It codes for CASSLGPSDSYEQYF.

V gene TRBV5-4 combines with J gene TRBJ1-6; 7 bases align to TRBD1. The CDR3 has 16 amino acids. V lost 0 bases to trimming and J lost 6 bases; unmatched junction nucleotides: 6. Germline V gives CDR1 SGHNT, CDR2 YYREEE (reference sequence). The CDR3 nucleotides read TGTGCCAGCAGCTTGGACTACCAGGGGGTTAATTCACCCCTCCACTTT. Amino acids: CASSLDYQGVNSPLHF.

The chain joins TRBV19 to TRBJ2-7, with a tentative D call TRBD2 (6 bases). The assigned J gene may be wrong: the sequence end matches TRBJ2-5 better. The CDR3 spans 13 residues. Germline CDR1 LNHDA, CDR2 SQIVND (reference sequence). The CDR3 DNA sequence: TGTGCCAGTAGTATAGGGGGTAGCGGGACCCAGTACTTC. Translated, it gives CASSIGGSGTQYF.

V usage is TRBV13 and J usage is TRBJ2-5; 10 bases agree with TRBD1. The CDR3 is 15 residues long. The ends lost 5 bases at V and 5 bases at J; junction bases unmatched: 8. Germline CDR1 and CDR2: PRHDT and FYEKMQ (reference sequence). The CDR3 region has the DNA TGTGCCAGCAGCCACCGACAGGGGGCCGGGGAGACCCAGTACTTC. The encoded protein is CASSHRQGAGETQYF.

The V gene is TRBV10-3, the J gene TRBJ2-1; 11 bases match TRBD2. This CDR3 has 15 residues. Unmatched junction bases numbered 8, after V lost 6 bases and J lost 7 bases. The germline V gene encodes CDR1 ENHRY and CDR2 SYGVKD. The CDR3 DNA sequence: TGTGCCATCAGAGAACTAGCGGGAGAGGGGAATGAGCAGTTCTTC. Protein sequence: CAIRELAGEGNEQFF.

The rearrangement links TRBV6-5 to TRBJ1-2; 8 nucleotides agree with TRBD1. J lost 6 bases, V lost 4 bases, and 7 bases had no gene match. CDR1 and CDR2 from the germline V gene are MNHEY and SVGAGI. The CDR3 spans 14 residues. The DNA of the CDR3 is TGTGCCAGCAGTTCGCAGGGGGCGATGGATGGCTACACCTTC. Its translation: CASSSQGAMDGYTF.

The chain couples TRBV30 to TRBJ2-3; D uncertain. V was cut by 2 bases and J by 2 bases, with 5 bases left in between. The CDR3 covers 12 residues. CDR1 and CDR2 from the germline V gene are GTSNPN and SVGIG (reference sequence). The CDR3 DNA follows: TGTGCCTGGAGTCCAAACACAGATACGCAGTATTTT. It encodes CAWSPNTDTQYF.

The chain is built from TRBV6-5 and TRBJ2-7; TRBD2 agrees at 7 bases. Germline CDR1 is MNHEY and CDR2 is SVGAGI. The CDR3 has 14 amino acids. V lost 5 bases and J lost 5; bases outside the gene matches: 9. CDR3 residues: CASSPSGSYHEQYF. Written as DNA, the CDR3 is TGTGCCAGCAGTCCTAGCGGCTCCTATCACGAGCAGTACTTC.

This sequence joins TRBV18 and TRBJ1-2; 7 bases map to TRBD1. This CDR3 is 13 amino acids long. Per germline, CDR1 KGHSH and CDR2 LQKENI. V gave up 3 bases and J gave up 4 bases; unmatched junction bases: 2. The CDR3 DNA follows: TGTGCCAGCTCACCGGGACAGCTCTATGGCTACACCTTC. Translated, it gives CASSPGQLYGYTF. The full variable domain, rest sourced from reference TRBV18 and TRBJ1-2, is NAGVMQNPRHLVRRRGQEARLRCSPMKGHSHVYWYRQLPEEGLKFMVYLQKENIIDESGMPKERFSAEFPKEGPSILRIQQVVRGDSAAYFCASSPGQLYGYTFGSGTRLTVV.

This clone appeared a few times. The V gene is TRBV6-4, the J gene TRBJ2-2, with D perhaps TRBD1 (5 bases). The CDR3 consists of 18 residues. CDR1 MRHNA and CDR2 SNTAGT come from the germline V gene. V lost 4 bases, J lost 0 bases, and 18 bases lay in between. CDR3 sequence: CASSVRSFSTANTGELFF. The DNA of the CDR3 is TGTGCCAGCAGTGTCAGATCTTTCTCGACAGCGAACACCGGGGAGCTGTTTTTT.

J is TRBJ2-1 and V is TRBV15, with 13 positions matching TRBD2. V was pared by 3 bases and J by 0 bases, with 11 bases of the junction left unmatched. Germline CDR1 and CDR2: LNHNV and YYDKDF (reference sequence). The CDR3 contains 20 residues. The CDR3 region is CATSRPRTSGGGLSYNEQFF. DNA for the CDR3: TGTGCCACCAGCAGGCCGAGGACTAGCGGGGGTGGTCTCTCCTACAATGAGCAGTTCTTC.

This clone rates as medium-sized (0.01 to 0.1%). The J gene is TRBJ1-2, the V gene TRBV7-6, with a tentative D call TRBD1 (6 bases). CDR1 SGHVS and CDR2 FNYEAQ come from the germline V gene. CDR3 length: 13 residues. Trimming removed 5 bases from V and 5 bases from J, with 12 bases in between. The CDR3 sequence is CASSHGQGYGYTF. CDR3 bases: TGTGCCAGCAGCCACGGTCAGGGGTATGGCTACACCTTC.

This clone was seen only once. The chain couples TRBV7-6 to TRBJ1-3; a weak D match, TRBD1 (6 bases). The CDR3 loop spans 16 amino acids. V lost 2 bases, J lost 0 bases, and 11 bases lay in between. CDR1 SGHVS and CDR2 FNYEAQ come from the germline V gene. The CDR3: CASSLRGIHSGNTIYF. The CDR3, as DNA: TGTGCCAGCAGCTTAAGGGGGATCCACTCTGGAAACACCATATATTTT.

V and J are TRBV9 and TRBJ2-2, with D possibly matching TRBD1 (6 bases). Germline V gene sequence: CDR1 SGDLS, CDR2 YYNGEE. The CDR3 spans 14 residues. V was cut by 4 bases and J by 5 bases, with 12 bases left in between. CDR3 nucleotides: TGTGCCAGCAGCACCAGGGGTTTAACCGGGGAGCTGTTTTTT. Translation: CASSTRGLTGELFF.

The chain uses TRBV7-8 and TRBJ1-1; D gene ambiguous. This CDR3 region has 15 residues. Trimming took off 2 bases at V and 0 bases at J, with 10 bases between the two ends. The germline V gene has CDR1 SGHVS and CDR2 FQNEAQ. The CDR3 DNA sequence: TGTGCCAGCAGCTTATTTCAGGCTATGAACACTGAAGCTTTCTTT. Its protein product is CASSLFQAMNTEAFF.

V is TRBV28 and J is TRBJ1-5, with D possibly TRBD1 on 5 matching bases. The V gene's germline CDR1 is MDHEN and CDR2 SYDVKM. V lost 3 bases and J 4 bases, leaving 13 bases between the germline ends. The CDR3 extends over 15 amino acids. The CDR3 here is CASSFVQGGNQPQHF. Written as DNA, the CDR3 is TGTGCCAGCAGTTTTGTGCAGGGAGGGAATCAGCCCCAGCATTTT.

V is TRBV14 and J is TRBJ2-6, with a weak D call TRBD1 (6 bases). The CDR3 loop spans 18 amino acids. V was pared by 2 bases and J by 0 bases, with 14 bases between. Germline values: CDR1 SGHDN, CDR2 FVKESK. CDR3 in amino acids: CASSQWAGQTSGANVLTF. The CDR3 DNA is TGTGCCAGCAGCCAATGGGCAGGACAGACCTCTGGGGCCAACGTCCTGACTTTC.

There are a few counts of this clone. The chain employs TRBV27 and TRBJ2-1, with 13 positions matching TRBD2. This CDR3 contains 15 residues. Germline V gene data show CDR1 as MNHEY and CDR2 as SMNVEV (reference sequence). V was pared by 6 bases and J by 6 bases, with 5 bases of the junction left unmatched. As DNA, the CDR3 is TGTGCCAGCAGAGAGTGGACTAGCGGGAGCAATGAGCAGTTCTTC. Its protein is CASREWTSGSNEQFF.

This clone has a handful of counts. A read error is the likely source, as a far larger clone sits one nucleotide away. The J gene is TRBJ2-5, the V gene TRBV7-6; no definite D call. Germline V gene sequence: CDR1 SGHVS, CDR2 FNYEAQ. This CDR3 has 11 residues. Trimming left V 8 bases short and J 4 bases short, with 8 bases between. Here the CDR3 reads CASRPGETQYF. Here the CDR3 DNA reads TGTGCCAGCCGCCCCGGAGAGACCCAGTACTTC.